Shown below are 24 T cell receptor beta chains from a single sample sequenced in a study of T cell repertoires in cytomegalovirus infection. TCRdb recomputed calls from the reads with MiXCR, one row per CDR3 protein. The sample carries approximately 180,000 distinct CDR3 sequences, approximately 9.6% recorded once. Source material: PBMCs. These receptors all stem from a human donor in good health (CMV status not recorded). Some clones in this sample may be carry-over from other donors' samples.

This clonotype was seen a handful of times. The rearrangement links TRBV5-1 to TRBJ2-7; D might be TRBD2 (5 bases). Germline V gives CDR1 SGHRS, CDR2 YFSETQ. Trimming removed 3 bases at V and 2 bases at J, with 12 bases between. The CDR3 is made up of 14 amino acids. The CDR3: CASSSSSRPYEQYF. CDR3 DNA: TGCGCCAGCAGCTCCTCTAGCAGACCCTACGAGCAGTACTTC.

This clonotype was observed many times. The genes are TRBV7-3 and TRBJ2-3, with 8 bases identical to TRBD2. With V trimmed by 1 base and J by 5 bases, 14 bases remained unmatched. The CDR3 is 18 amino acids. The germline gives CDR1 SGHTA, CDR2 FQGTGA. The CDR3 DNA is TGTGCCAGCAGCTTAAGTCTAGCGGGCGCGGAGAGTGGAGATACGCAGTATTTT. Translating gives CASSLSLAGAESGDTQYF.

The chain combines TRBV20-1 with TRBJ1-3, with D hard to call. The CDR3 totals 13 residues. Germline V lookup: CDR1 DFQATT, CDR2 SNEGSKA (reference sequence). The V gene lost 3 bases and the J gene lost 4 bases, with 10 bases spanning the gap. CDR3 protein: CSASFDPGNTIYF. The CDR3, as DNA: TGCAGTGCTAGTTTTGATCCCGGAAACACCATATATTTT.

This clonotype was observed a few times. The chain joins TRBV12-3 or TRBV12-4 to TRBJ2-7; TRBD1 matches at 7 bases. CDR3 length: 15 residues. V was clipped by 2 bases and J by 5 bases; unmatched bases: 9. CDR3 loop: CASSLSGTDRNEQYF. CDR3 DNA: TGTGCCAGCAGTTTATCCGGGACAGACAGAAACGAGCAGTACTTC.

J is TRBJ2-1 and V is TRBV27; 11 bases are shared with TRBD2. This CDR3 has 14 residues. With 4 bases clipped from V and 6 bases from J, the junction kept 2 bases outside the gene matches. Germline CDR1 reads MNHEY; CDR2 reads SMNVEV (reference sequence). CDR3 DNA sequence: TGTGCCAGCAGTTCTAGCGGGGGGAGCAATGAGCAGTTCTTC. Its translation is CASSSSGGSNEQFF.

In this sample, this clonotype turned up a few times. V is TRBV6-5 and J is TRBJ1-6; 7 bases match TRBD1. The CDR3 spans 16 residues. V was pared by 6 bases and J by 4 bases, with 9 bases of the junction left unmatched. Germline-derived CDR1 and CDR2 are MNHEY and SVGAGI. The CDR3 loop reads CASSPDRDSYNSPLHF. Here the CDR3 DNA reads TGTGCCAGCAGCCCCGACAGGGACAGTTATAATTCACCCCTCCACTTT.

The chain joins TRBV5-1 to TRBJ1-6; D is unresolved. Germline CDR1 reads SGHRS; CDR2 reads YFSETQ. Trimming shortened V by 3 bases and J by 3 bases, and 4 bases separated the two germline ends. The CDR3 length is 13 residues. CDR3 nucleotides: TGCGCCAGCAGCTGGGACTATAATTCACCCCTCCACTTT. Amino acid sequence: CASSWDYNSPLHF.

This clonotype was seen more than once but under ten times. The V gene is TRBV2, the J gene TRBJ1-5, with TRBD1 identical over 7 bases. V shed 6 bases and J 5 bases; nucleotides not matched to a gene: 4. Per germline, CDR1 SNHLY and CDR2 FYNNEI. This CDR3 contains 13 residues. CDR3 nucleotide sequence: TGTGCCAGCAGGGGAACAGGGGATCAGCCCCAGCATTTT. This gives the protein CASRGTGDQPQHF.

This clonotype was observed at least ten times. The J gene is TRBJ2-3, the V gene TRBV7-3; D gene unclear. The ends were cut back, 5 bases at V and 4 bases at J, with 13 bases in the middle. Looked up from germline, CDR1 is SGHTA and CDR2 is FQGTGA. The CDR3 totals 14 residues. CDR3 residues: CASSPGPEADTQYF. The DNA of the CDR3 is TGTGCCAGCAGCCCCGGACCCGAGGCAGATACGCAGTATTTT.

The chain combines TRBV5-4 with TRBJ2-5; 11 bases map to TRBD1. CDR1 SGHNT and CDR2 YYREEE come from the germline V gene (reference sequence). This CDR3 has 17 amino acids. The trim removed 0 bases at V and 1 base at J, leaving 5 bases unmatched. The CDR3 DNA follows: TGTGCCAGCAGCTTGGAACCCGGGACAGGGGGCCAAGAGACCCAGTACTTC. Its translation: CASSLEPGTGGQETQYF.

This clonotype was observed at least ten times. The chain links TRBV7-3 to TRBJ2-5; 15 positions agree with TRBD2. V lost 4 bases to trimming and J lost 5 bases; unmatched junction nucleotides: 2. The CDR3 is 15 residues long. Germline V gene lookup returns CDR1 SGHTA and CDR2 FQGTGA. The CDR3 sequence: CASSSGLAGGETQYF. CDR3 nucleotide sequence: TGTGCCAGCAGCTCTGGACTAGCGGGAGGGGAGACCCAGTACTTC.

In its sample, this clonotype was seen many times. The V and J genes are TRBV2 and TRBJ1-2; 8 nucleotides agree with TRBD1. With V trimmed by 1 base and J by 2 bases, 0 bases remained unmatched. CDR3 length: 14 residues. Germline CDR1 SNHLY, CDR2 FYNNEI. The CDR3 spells CASSEGQGNYGYTF. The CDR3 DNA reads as TGTGCCAGCAGTGAAGGACAGGGGAACTATGGCTACACCTTC.

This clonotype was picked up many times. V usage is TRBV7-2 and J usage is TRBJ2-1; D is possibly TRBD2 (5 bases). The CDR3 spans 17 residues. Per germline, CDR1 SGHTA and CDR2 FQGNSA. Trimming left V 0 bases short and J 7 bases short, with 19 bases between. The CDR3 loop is CASSLARVKRSANEQFF. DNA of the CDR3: TGTGCCAGCAGCTTAGCGCGGGTCAAGCGGTCCGCTAATGAGCAGTTCTTC.

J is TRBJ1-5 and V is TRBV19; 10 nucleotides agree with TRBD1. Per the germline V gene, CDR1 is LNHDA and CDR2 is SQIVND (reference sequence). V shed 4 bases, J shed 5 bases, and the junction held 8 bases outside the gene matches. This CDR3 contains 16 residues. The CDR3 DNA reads TGTGCCAGTAGTACCTACCCGGACAGGGGGGATCAGCCCCAGCATTTT. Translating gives CASSTYPDRGDQPQHF. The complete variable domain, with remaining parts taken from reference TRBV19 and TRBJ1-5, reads DGGITQSPKYLFRKEGQNVTLSCEQNLNHDAMYWYRQDPGQGLRLIYYSQIVNDFQKGDIAEGYSVSREKKESFPLTVTSAQKNPTAFYLCASSTYPDRGDQPQHFGDGTRLSIL.

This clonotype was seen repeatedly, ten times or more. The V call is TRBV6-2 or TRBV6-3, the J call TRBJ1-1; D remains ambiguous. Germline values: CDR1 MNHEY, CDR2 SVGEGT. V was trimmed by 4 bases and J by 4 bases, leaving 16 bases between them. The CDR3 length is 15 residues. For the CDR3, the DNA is TGTGCCAGCAGTTTAGGGAAACAAGGCGCCACTGAAGCTTTCTTT. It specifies CASSLGKQGATEAFF.

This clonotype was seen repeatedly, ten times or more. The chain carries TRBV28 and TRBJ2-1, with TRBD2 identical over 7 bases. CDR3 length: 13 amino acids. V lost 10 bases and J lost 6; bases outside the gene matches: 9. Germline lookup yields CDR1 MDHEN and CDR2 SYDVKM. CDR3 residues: CATGETSRNEQFF. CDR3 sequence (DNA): TGTGCCACCGGCGAGACTAGCCGCAATGAGCAGTTCTTC.

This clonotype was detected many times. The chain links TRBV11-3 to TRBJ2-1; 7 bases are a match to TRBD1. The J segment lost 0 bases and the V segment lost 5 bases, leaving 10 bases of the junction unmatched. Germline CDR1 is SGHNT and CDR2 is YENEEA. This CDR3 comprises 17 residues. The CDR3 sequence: CASSVTGVGHSYNEQFF. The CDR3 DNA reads TGTGCCAGCAGCGTAACAGGGGTCGGGCACTCCTACAATGAGCAGTTCTTC.

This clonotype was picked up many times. The CDR3 DNA reads as TGCGCCAGCAGCCAAGTCGGAGCGGGGGGCAATGAGCAGTTCTTC. The encoded protein is CASSQVGAGGNEQFF. The rearrangement joins TRBV4-3 to TRBJ2-1; 9 bases are a match to TRBD2. There are 15 residues in the CDR3. Germline CDR1 LGHNA, CDR2 YSLEER. Trimming cost V 1 base and J 6 bases; bases outside gene matches: 4.

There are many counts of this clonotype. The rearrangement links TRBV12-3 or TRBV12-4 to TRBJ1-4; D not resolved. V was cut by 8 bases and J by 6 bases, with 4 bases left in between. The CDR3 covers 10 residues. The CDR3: CASGDEKLFF. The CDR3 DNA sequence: TGTGCCAGCGGAGATGAAAAACTGTTTTTT.

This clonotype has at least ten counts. CDR3 DNA sequence: TGTGCCATCTCTCCGGCTCCCCCGAACACTGAAGCTTTCTTT. It is translated as CAISPAPPNTEAFF. This chain uses TRBV10-3 with TRBJ1-1; D is unclear. V gave up 8 bases and J gave up 1 base, with 14 bases separating them. CDR3 length equals 14 residues. Germline V CDR1 and CDR2: ENHRY, SYGVKD.

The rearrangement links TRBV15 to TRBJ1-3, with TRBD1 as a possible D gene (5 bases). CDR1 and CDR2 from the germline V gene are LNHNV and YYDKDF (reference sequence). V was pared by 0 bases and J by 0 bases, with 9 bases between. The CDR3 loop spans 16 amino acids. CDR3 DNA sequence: TGTGCCACCAGCAGAGATGGGACGGCCTCTGGAAACACCATATATTTT. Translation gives CATSRDGTASGNTIYF. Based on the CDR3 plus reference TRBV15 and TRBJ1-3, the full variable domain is DAMVIQNPRYQVTQFGKPVTLSCSQTLNHNVMYWYQQKSSQAPKLLFHYYDKDFNNEADTPDNFQSRRPNTSFCFLDIRSPGLGDTAMYLCATSRDGTASGNTIYFGEGSWLTVV.

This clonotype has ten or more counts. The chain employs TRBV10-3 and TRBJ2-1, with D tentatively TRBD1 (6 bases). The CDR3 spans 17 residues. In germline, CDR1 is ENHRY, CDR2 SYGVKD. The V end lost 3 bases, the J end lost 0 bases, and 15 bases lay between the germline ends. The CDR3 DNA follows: TGTGCCATCAGTGACAATACAGGGCAGAGCTCCTACAATGAGCAGTTCTTC. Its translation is CAISDNTGQSSYNEQFF.

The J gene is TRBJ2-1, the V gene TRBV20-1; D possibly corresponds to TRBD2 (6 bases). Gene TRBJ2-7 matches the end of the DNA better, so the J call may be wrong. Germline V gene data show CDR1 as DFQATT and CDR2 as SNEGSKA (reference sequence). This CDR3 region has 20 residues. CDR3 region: CSARDRPPGLSTSTYNEQYF. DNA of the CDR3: TGCAGTGCTAGAGATCGACCCCCGGGACTTTCAACATCCACCTACAATGAGCAGTACTTC.

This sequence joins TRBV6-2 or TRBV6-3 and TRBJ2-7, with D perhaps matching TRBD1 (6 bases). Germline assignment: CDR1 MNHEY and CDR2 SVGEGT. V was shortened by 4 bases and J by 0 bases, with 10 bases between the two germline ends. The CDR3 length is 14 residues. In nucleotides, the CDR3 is TGTGCCAGCAGTTTCACAGGGACCTCCTACGAGCAGTACTTC. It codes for CASSFTGTSYEQYF.